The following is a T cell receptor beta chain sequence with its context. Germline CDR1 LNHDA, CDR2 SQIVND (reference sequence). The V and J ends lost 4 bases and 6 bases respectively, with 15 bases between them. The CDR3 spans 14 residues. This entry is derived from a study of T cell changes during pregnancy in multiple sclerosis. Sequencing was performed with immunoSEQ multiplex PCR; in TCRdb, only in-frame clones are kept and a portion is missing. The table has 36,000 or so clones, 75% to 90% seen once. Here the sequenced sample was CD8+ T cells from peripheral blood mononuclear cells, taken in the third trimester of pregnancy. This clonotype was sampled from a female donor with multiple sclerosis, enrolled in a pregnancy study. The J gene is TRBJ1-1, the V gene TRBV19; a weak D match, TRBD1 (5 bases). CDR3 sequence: CASSKEGTTAEAFF. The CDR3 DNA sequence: TGTGCCAGTAGTAAGGAGGGGACTACTGCTGAAGCTTTCTTT.